The clone carrying this T cell receptor beta chain was picked up one time. Antigen specificity is unknown. This entry comes from a study of T cell repertoires in cytomegalovirus infection. Across the study: Both recently identified HLA-C-restricted and well-studied HLA-B-restricted CMV epitopes were used in the study.

Study findings and constraints: There were HLA-C-restricted CMV-specific TCR beta clonotypes dominating the ex vivo response.

One entry per CDR3 protein results from TCRdb running MiXCR on the reads. Here the sample spans tens of thousands of distinct CDR3 sequences, about half being singletons. Germline CDR1 is LNHDA and CDR2 is SQIVND (reference sequence). The CDR3 has 14 amino acids. V was shortened by 3 bases and J by 10 bases, with 13 bases between the two germline ends. The TCR was taken from a human donor in good health (CMV status not recorded). Some clones in this sample may be carry-over from other donors' samples. This chain links TRBV19 with TRBJ1-6; D perhaps matches TRBD1 (5 bases). Sequencing used CD8+ T cells from cultured PBMCs, obtained from culture after CMV antigen stimulation. This CDR3 reads CASSIRGVDSPLHF. CDR3 bases: TGTGCCAGTAGTATCCGGGGGGTAGACTCACCCCTCCACTTT.